This T cell receptor beta chain originates from a study of blood T cell repertoires in COVID-19. Sequencing used immunoSEQ multiplex PCR; TCRdb keeps in-frame clones, though not all of them. The data show hundreds of thousands of clones, with 83% seen just once and roughly 1.3% held by the top ten. This clone turned up a few times. CDR3 length: 13 residues. V shed 1 base and J 7 bases; nucleotides not matched to a gene: 3. Looked up from germline, CDR1 is LGHNA and CDR2 is YNFKEQ. The V and J genes are TRBV4-2 and TRBJ2-5; 7 bases align to TRBD2. This clonotype was obtained from a woman between 25 and 40 years old with COVID-19, enrolled during active disease. The specimen sequenced was peripheral blood. The CDR3 DNA follows: TGTGCCAGCAGCCAAGCGGGGGGAGGGACCCAGTACTTC. Amino acids: CASSQAGGGTQYF.